One T cell receptor (beta chain) is described in this entry. A multiplex PCR was run with 60 Vbeta primers and 13 Jbeta primers. Here immunoSEQ multiplex PCR was the method, and the copy in TCRdb shows in-frame clones only, minus some. The sample includes about 87,000 clones, 74% of them seen just once. Germline-derived CDR1 and CDR2 are SGHTA and FQGTGA. Trimming cost V 0 bases and J 7 bases; bases outside gene matches: 8. CDR3 size: 16 residues. These data are taken from a study of cytomegalovirus exposure and HLA in healthy donors. The source of this sequence is a man aged 25 to 40 in good health and CMV-seropositive. Sequencing was carried out using PBMCs. The V call is TRBV7-3, the J call TRBJ2-1; 8 bases agree with TRBD2. The CDR3: CASSLTGGTSENEQFF. In DNA, the CDR3 is TGTGCCAGCAGCTTAACTGGTGGGACTAGTGAGAATGAGCAGTTCTTC. The variable domain in full, with the rest retrieved from reference TRBV7-3 and TRBJ2-1, is GAGVSQTPSNKVTEKGKYVELRCDPISGHTALYWYRQSLGQGPEFLIYFQGTGAADDSGLPNDRFFAVRPEGSVSTLKIQRTERGDSAVYLCASSLTGGTSENEQFFGPGTRLTVL.